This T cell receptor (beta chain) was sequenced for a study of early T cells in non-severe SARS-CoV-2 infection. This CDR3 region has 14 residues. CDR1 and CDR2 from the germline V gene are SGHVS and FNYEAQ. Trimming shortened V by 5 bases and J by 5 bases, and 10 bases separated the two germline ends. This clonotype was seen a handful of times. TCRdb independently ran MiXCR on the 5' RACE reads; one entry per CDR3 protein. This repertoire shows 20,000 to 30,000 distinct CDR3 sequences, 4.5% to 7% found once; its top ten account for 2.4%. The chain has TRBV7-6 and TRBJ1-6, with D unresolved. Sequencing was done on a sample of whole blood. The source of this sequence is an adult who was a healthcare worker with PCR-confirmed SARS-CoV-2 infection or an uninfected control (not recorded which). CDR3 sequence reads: CASSRRMDNSPLHF. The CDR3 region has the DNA TGTGCCAGCAGCCGACGTATGGATAATTCACCCCTCCACTTT.